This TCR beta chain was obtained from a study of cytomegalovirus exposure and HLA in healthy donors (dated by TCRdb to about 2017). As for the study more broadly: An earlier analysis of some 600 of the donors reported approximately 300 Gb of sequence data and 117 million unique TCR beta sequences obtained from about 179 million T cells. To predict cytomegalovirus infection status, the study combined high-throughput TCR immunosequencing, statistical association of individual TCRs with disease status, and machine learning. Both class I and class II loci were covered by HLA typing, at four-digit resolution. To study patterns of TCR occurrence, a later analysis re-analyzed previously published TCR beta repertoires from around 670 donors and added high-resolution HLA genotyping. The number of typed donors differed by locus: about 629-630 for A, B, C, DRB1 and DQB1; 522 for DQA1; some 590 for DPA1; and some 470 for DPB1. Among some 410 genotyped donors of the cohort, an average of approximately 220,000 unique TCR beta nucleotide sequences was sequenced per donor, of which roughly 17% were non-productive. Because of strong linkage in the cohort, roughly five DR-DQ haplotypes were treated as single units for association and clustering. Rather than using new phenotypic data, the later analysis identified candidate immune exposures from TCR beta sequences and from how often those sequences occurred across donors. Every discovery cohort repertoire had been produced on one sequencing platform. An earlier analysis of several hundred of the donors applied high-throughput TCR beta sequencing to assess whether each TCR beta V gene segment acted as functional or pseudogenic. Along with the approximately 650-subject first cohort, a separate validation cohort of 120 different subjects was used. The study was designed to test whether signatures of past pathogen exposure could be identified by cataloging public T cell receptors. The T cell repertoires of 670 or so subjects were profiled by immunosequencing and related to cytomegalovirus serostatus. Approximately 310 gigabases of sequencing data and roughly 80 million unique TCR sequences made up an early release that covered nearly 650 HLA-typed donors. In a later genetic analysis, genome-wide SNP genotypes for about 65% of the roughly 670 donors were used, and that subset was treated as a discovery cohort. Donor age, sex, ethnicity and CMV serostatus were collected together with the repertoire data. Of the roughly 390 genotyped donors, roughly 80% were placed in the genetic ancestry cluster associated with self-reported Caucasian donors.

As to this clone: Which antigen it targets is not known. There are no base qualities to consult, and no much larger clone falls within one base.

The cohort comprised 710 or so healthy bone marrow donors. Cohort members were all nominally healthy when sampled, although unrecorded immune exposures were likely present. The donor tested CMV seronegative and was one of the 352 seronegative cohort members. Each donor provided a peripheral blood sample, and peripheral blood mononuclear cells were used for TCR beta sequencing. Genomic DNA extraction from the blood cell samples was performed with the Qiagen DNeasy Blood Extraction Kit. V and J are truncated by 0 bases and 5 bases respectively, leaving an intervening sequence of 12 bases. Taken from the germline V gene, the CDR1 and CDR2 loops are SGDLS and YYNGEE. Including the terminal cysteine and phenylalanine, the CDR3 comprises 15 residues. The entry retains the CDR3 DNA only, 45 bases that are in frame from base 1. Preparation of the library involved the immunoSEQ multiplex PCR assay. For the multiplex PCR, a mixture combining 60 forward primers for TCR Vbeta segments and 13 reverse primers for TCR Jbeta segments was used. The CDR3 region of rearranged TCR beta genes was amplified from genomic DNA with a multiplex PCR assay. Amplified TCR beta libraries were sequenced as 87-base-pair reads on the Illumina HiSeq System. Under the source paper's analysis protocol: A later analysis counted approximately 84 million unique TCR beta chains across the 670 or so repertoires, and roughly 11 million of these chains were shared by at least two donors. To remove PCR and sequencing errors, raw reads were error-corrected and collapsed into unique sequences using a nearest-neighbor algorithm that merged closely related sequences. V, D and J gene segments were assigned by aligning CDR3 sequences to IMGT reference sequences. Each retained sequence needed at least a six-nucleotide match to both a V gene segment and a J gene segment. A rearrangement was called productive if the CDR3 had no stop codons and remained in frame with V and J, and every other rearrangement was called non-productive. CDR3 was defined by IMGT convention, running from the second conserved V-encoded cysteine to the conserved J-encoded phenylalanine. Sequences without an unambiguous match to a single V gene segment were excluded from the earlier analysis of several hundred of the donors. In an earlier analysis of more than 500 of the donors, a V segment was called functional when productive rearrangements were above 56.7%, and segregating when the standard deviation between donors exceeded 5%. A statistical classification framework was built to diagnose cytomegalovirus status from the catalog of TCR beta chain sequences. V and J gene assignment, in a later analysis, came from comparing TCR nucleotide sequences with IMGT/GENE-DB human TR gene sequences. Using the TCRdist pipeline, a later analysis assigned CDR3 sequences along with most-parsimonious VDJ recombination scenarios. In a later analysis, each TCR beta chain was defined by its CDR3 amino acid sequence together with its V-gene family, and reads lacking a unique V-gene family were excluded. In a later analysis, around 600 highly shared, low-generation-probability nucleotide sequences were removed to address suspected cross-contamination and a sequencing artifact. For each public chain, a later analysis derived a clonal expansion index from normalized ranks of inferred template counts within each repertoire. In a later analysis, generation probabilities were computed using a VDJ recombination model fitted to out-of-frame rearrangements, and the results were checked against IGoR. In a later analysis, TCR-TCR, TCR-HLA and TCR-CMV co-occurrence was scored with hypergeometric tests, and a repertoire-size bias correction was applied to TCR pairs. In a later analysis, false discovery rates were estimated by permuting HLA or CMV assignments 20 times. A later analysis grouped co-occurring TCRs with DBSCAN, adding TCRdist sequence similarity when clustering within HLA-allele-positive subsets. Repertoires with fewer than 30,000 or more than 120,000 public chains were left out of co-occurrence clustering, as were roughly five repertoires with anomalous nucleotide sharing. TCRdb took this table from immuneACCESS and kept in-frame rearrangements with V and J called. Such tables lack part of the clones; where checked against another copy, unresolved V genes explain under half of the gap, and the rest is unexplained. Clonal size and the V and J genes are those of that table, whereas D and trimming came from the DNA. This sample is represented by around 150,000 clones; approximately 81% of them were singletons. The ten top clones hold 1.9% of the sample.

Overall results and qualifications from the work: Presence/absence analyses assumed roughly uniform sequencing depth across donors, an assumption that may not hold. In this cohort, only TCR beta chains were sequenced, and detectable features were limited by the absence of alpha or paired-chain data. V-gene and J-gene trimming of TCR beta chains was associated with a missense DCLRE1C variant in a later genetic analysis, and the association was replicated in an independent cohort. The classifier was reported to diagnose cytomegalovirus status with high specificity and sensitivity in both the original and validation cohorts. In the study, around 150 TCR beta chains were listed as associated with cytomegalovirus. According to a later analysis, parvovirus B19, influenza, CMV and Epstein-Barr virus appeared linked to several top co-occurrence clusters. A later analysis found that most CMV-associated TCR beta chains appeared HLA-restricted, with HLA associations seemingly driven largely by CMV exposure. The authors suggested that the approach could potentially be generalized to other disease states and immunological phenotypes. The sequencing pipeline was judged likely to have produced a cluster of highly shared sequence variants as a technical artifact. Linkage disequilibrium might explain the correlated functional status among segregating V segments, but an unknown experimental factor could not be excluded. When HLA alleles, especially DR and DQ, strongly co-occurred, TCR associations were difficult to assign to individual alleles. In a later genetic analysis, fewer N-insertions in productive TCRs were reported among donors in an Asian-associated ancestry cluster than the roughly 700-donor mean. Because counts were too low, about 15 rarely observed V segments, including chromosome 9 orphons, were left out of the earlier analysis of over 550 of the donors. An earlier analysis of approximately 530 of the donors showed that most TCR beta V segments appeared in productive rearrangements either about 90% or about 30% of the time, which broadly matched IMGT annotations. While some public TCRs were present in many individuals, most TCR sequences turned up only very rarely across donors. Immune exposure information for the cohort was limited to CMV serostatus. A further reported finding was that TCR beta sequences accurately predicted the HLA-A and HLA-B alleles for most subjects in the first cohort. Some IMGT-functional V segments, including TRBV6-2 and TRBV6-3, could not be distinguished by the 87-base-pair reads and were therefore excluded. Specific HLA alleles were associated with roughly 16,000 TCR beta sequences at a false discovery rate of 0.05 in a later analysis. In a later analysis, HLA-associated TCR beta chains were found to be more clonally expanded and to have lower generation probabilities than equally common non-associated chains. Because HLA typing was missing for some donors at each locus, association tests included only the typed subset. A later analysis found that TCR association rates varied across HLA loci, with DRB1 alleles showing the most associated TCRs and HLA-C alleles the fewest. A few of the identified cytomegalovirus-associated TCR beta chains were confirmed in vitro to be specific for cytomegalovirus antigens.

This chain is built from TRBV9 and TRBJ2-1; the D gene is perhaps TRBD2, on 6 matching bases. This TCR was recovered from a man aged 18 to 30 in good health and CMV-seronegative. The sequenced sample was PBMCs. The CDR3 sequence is CASSVGGSGHNEQFF. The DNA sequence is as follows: TGTGCCAGCAGCGTAGGGGGTAGCGGCCACAATGAGCAGTTCTTC.